A selection of T cell receptor beta chains follows, all from one sample in a study of blood T cells in healthy people across ages. TCRdb reanalysed the 5' RACE reads using MiXCR and keeps one entry per CDR3 protein. The table includes over 1,500,000 distinct CDR3 sequences, roughly two fifths detected once. Sequenced input: blood. The source of these receptors is a human donor in good health. The CDR3 runs from the conserved cysteine through the conserved F or W. Each record gives: V gene, J gene, D gene, clone size, CDR3 protein, CDR3 DNA. A D gene is named only where the DNA matches it firmly. Some rows mark clone size as missing; the rest say once, few, many or name a class of expanded clone.

V: TRBV7-2
J: TRBJ2-7
D: NA
size: NA
CDR3: CASSFSSGDEQYF
DNA: TGTGCCAGCAGCTTTTCCTCTGGGGACGAGCAGTACTTC

V: TRBV5-4
J: TRBJ2-1
D: NA
size: NA
CDR3: CASSLGAPTIMGSDEQFF
DNA: TGTGCCAGCAGCCTGGGGGCCCCGACTATCATGGGTTCGGATGAGCAGTTCTTC

V: TRBV9
J: TRBJ2-6
D: TRBD1
size: NA
CDR3: CASSTQTGSKPSGANVLTF
DNA: TGTGCCAGCAGCACCCAGACAGGGTCAAAACCCTCTGGGGCCAACGTCCTGACTTTC

V: TRBV4-3
J: TRBJ2-2
D: TRBD2
size: NA
CDR3: CASSQDPSGGSGELFF
DNA: TGCGCCAGCAGCCAAGACCCCAGCGGGGGGTCCGGGGAGCTGTTTTTT

V: TRBV6-6
J: TRBJ1-6
D: NA
size: few
CDR3: CASGQPWGSYNSPLHF
DNA: TGTGCCAGCGGTCAACCCTGGGGGTCCTATAATTCACCCCTCCACTTT

V: TRBV29-1
J: TRBJ2-5
D: NA
size: NA
CDR3: CSVEDWLVGTQYF
DNA: TGCAGCGTTGAAGATTGGCTGGTAGGGACCCAGTACTTC

V: TRBV14
J: TRBJ2-4
D: NA
size: NA
CDR3: CASSQFTVTYNEQYF
DNA: TGTGCCAGCAGCCAATTCACGGTAACCTACAATGAGCAGTACTTC

V: TRBV9
J: TRBJ2-7
D: NA
size: NA
CDR3: CASSDRLRVLGYEQYF
DNA: TGTGCCAGCAGCGACCGCTTAAGGGTTTTGGGCTACGAGCAGTACTTC

V: TRBV7-2
J: TRBJ1-2
D: NA
size: NA
CDR3: CASSYSLTGYGYTF
DNA: TGTGCCAGCAGCTACTCACTTACCGGCTATGGCTACACCTTC

V: TRBV20-1
J: TRBJ2-7
D: TRBD1
size: few
CDR3: CSALTGGLRYEQYF
DNA: TGCAGTGCTCTTACAGGGGGCCTTCGCTACGAGCAGTACTTC

V: TRBV20-1
J: TRBJ2-1
D: TRBD1
size: NA
CDR3: CSVPPGQGAYEQFF
DNA: TGCAGTGTTCCCCCGGGACAGGGGGCCTACGAGCAGTTCTTC

V: TRBV11-1
J: TRBJ2-1
D: TRBD2
size: NA
CDR3: CASSLAPTSGPYNEQFF
DNA: TGTGCCAGCAGCTTAGCGCCAACTAGCGGCCCCTACAATGAGCAGTTCTTC

V: TRBV9
J: TRBJ2-7
D: NA
size: NA
CDR3: CASSVGGGGLSYEQYF
DNA: TGTGCCAGCAGCGTAGGAGGGGGGGGGCTCTCCTACGAGCAGTACTTC

V: TRBV7-2
J: TRBJ2-5
D: TRBD2
size: NA
CDR3: CASSPSSGGHYETQYF
DNA: TGTGCCAGCAGCCCCTCTAGCGGGGGGCATTACGAGACCCAGTACTTC

V: TRBV6-6
J: TRBJ1-5
D: TRBD1
size: NA
CDR3: CATGGRDQPQHF
DNA: TGTGCGACAGGGGGGAGGGATCAGCCCCAGCATTTT

V: TRBV7-2
J: TRBJ2-4
D: TRBD1
size: few
CDR3: CASSLLGTGELNIQYF
DNA: TGTGCCAGCAGCTTACTCGGGACAGGGGAACTAAACATTCAGTACTTC

V: TRBV7-9
J: TRBJ1-5
D: NA
size: NA
CDR3: CASSSPGHNQPQHF
DNA: TGTGCCAGCAGCTCTCCAGGCCACAATCAGCCCCAGCATTTT

V: TRBV4-3
J: TRBJ2-7
D: NA
size: many
CDR3: CASSQDHLYEQYF
DNA: TGCGCCAGCAGCCAAGACCACCTCTACGAGCAGTACTTC

V: TRBV24-1
J: TRBJ2-7
D: NA
size: NA
CDR3: CATSDTGRYEQYF
DNA: TGTGCCACCAGTGATACAGGCAGGTACGAGCAGTACTTC

V: TRBV5-1
J: TRBJ1-2
D: NA
size: NA
CDR3: CASSNGMSTYGYTF
DNA: TGCGCCAGCAGCAACGGGATGAGTACCTATGGCTACACCTTC

V: TRBV20-1
J: TRBJ2-1
D: TRBD2
size: few
CDR3: CSARGSLAGYNEQFF
DNA: TGCAGTGCTAGAGGTAGTCTAGCGGGGTACAATGAGCAGTTCTTC

V: TRBV5-1
J: TRBJ1-5
D: NA
size: NA
CDR3: CASSQQGIKGQPQHF
DNA: TGCGCCAGCAGCCAACAGGGAATTAAGGGTCAGCCCCAGCATTTT

V: TRBV11-3
J: TRBJ2-1
D: NA
size: NA
CDR3: CASSLDTGYGNEQFF
DNA: TGTGCCAGCAGCTTAGACACAGGGTATGGCAATGAGCAGTTCTTC

V: TRBV12-3/TRBV12-4
J: TRBJ2-7
D: NA
size: NA
CDR3: CASRYGPATHSYEQYF
DNA: TGTGCCAGCAGGTATGGGCCAGCGACACACTCCTACGAGCAGTACTTC

V: TRBV7-9
J: TRBJ2-5
D: NA
size: NA
CDR3: CASSLEYVAETQYF
DNA: TGTGCCAGCAGCTTAGAGTATGTCGCCGAGACCCAGTACTTC

V: TRBV28
J: TRBJ1-1
D: NA
size: NA
CDR3: CASSGPDVNTEAFF
DNA: TGTGCCAGTTCAGGGCCGGACGTTAACACTGAAGCTTTCTTT

V: TRBV12-3/TRBV12-4
J: TRBJ2-1
D: NA
size: few
CDR3: CASSPWGLSSYNEQFF
DNA: TGTGCCAGCAGCCCGTGGGGACTGAGCTCCTACAATGAGCAGTTCTTC

V: TRBV7-9
J: TRBJ2-7
D: TRBD1
size: few
CDR3: CASSLDRGYGEQYF
DNA: TGTGCCAGCAGCTTGGACAGGGGTTACGGCGAGCAGTACTTC

V: TRBV24-1
J: TRBJ2-7
D: NA
size: NA
CDR3: CATSDSEIPYEQYF
DNA: TGTGCCACCAGTGATTCTGAGATTCCCTACGAGCAGTACTTC

V: TRBV11-2
J: TRBJ2-1
D: NA
size: NA
CDR3: CASSLALSGGKGNEQFF
DNA: TGTGCCAGCAGCTTAGCGTTATCTGGGGGAAAGGGGAATGAGCAGTTCTTC

V: TRBV2
J: TRBJ2-7
D: NA
size: NA
CDR3: CASQQGRGIYEQYF
DNA: TGTGCCAGCCAGCAGGGCAGGGGAATTTACGAGCAGTACTTC

V: TRBV20-1
J: TRBJ2-7
D: NA
size: few
CDR3: CSAAGYAYEQYF
DNA: TGCAGTGCTGCAGGTTACGCCTACGAGCAGTACTTC

V: TRBV5-1
J: TRBJ1-2
D: NA
size: NA
CDR3: CASSPRQANYGYTF
DNA: TGCGCCAGCAGCCCAAGACAGGCTAACTATGGCTACACCTTC

V: TRBV12-3/TRBV12-4
J: TRBJ1-1
D: NA
size: NA
CDR3: CASSPTAGATEAFF
DNA: TGTGCCAGCAGTCCTACGGCAGGGGCCACTGAAGCTTTCTTT

V: TRBV5-1
J: TRBJ2-3
D: NA
size: NA
CDR3: CASSLDTRGSDTQYF
DNA: TGCGCCAGCAGCTTGGACACCAGGGGTTCGGATACGCAGTATTTT

V: TRBV24-1
J: TRBJ1-2
D: NA
size: NA
CDR3: CATSDSYTGYGYTF
DNA: TGTGCCACCAGTGACTCCTATACAGGGTATGGCTACACCTTC

V: TRBV5-1
J: TRBJ2-7
D: TRBD1
size: once
CDR3: CASSMGTGFTYEQYF
DNA: TGCGCCAGCAGCATGGGGACAGGGTTTACCTACGAGCAGTACTTC